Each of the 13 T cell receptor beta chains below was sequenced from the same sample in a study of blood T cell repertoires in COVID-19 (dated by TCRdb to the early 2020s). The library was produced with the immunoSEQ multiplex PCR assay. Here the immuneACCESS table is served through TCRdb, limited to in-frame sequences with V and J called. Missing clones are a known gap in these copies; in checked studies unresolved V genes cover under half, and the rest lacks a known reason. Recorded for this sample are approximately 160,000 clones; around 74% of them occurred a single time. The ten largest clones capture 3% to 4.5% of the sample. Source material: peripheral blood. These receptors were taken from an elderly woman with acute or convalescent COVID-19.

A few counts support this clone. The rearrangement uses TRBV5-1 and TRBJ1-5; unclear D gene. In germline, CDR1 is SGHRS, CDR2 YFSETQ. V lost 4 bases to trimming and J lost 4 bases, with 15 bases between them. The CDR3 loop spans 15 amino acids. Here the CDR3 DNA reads TGCGCCAGCAGCCCCGGGGAGGGAGGGAATCAGCCCCAGCATTTT. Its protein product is CASSPGEGGNQPQHF.

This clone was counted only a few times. CDR3 nucleotide sequence: TGTGCCATCAGGGACAGGGAAAATTCCTACGAGCAGTACTTC. Translating gives CAIRDRENSYEQYF. This chain links TRBV10-3 with TRBJ2-7, with TRBD1 matching 8 bases. The CDR3 length is 14 residues. Germline trimming cut 6 bases from V and 1 base from J; bases unmatched to any gene: 5. Germline-derived CDR1 and CDR2 are ENHRY and SYGVKD.

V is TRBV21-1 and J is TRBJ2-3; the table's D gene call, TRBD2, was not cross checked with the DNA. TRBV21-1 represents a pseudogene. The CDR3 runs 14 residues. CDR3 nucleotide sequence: TGTGCCAGCAGCAAAAAACCCAGGAGGGATACGCAGTATTTT. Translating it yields CASSKKPRRDTQYF.

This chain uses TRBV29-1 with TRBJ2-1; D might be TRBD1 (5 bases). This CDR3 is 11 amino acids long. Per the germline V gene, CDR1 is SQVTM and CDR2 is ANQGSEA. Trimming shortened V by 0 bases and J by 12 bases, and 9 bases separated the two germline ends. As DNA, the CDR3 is TGCAGCGTTGAAGATAGTAGGGGGCAGTTCTTC. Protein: CSVEDSRGQFF.

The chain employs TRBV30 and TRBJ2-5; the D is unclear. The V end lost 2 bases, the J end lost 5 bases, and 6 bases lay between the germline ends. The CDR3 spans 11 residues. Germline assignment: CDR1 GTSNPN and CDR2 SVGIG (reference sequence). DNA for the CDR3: TGTGCCTGGAGTTTACGGGAGACCCAGTACTTC. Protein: CAWSLRETQYF.

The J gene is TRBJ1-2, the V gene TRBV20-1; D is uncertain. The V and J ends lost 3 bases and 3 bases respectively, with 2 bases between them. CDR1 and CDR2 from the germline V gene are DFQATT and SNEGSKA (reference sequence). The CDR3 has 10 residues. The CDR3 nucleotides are TGCAGTGCTAGCGACTATGGCTACACCTTC. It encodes CSASDYGYTF.

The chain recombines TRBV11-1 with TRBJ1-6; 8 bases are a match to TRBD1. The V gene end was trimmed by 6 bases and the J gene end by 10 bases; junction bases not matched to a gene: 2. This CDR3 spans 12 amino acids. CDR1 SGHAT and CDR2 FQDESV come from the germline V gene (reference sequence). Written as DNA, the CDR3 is TGTGCCAGCAGGACAGGGGACTCACCCCTCCACTTT. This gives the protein CASRTGDSPLHF. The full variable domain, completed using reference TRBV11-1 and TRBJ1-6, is EAEVAQSPRYKITEKSQAVAFWCDPISGHATLYWYRQILGQGPELLVQFQDESVVDDSQLPKDRFSAERLKGVDSTLKIQPAELGDSAMYLCASRTGDSPLHFGNGTRLTVT.

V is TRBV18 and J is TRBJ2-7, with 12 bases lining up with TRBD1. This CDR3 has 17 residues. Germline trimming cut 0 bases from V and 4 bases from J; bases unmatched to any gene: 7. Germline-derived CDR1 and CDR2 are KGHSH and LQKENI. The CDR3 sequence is CASSPPAPGQGAYEQYF. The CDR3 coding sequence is TGTGCCAGCTCACCACCGGCCCCGGGACAGGGGGCGTACGAGCAGTACTTC.

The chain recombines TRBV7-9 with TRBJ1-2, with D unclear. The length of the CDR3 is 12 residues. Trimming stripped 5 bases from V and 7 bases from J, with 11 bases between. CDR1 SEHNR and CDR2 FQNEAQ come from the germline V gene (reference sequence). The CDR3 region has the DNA TGTGCCAGCAGCCGGGGTGGGGTTGGCTACACCTTC. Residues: CASSRGGVGYTF.

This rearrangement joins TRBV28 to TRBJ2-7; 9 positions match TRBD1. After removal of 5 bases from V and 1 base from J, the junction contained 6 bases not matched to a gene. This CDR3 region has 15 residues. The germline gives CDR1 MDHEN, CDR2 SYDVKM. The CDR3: CASSPLGQGSYEQYF. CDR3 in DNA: TGTGCCAGCAGTCCCTTGGGACAGGGTTCCTACGAGCAGTACTTC.

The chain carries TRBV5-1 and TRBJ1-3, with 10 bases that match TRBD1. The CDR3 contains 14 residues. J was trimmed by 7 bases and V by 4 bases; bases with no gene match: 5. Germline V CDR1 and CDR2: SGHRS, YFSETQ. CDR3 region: CASSLTGGANTIYF. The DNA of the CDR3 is TGCGCCAGCAGCCTGACAGGGGGCGCGAACACCATATATTTT.

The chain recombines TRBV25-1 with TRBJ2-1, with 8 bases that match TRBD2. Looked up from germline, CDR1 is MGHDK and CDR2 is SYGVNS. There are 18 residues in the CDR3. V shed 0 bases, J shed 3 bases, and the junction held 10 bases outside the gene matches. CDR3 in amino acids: CASSEYMWSSGDYNEQFF. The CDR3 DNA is TGTGCCAGCAGTGAATATATGTGGAGTAGCGGGGACTACAATGAGCAGTTCTTC.

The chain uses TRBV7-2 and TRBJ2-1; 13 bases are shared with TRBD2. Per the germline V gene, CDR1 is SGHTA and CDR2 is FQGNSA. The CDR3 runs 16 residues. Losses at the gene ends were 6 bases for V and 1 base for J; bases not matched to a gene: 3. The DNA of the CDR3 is TGTGCCAGCAGTCGGACTAGCGGGAGTTCCTACAATGAGCAGTTCTTC. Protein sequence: CASSRTSGSSYNEQFF. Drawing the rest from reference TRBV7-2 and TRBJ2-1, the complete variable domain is GAGVSQSPSNKVTEKGKDVELRCDPISGHTALYWYRQSLGQGLEFLIYFQGNSAPDKSGLPSDRFSAERTGGSVSTLTIQRTQQEDSAVYLCASSRTSGSSYNEQFFGPGTRLTVL.